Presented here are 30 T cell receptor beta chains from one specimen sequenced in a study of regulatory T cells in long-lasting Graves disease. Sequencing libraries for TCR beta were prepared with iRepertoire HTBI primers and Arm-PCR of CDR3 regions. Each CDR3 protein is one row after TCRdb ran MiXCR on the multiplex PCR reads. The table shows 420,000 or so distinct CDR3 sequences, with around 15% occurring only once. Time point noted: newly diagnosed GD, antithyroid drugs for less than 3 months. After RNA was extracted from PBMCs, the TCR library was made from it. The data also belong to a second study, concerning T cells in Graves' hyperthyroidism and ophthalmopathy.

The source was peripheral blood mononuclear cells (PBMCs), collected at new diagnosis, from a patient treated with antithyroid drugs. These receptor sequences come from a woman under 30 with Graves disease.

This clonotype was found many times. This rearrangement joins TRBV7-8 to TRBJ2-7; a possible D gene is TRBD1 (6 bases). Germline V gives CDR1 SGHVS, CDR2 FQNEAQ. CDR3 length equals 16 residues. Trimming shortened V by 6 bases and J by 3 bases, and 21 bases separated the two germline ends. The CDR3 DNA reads TGTGCCAGCAGTTTCCCTAAGGGACAAGCCCTCTACGAGCAGTACTTC. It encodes CASSFPKGQALYEQYF.

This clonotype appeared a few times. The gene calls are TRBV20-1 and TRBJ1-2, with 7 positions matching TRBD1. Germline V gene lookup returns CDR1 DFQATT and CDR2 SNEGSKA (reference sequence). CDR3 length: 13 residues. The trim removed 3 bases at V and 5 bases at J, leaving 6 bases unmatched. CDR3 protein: CSARWTGVYGYTF. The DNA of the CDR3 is TGCAGTGCTAGGTGGACAGGCGTGTATGGCTACACCTTC.

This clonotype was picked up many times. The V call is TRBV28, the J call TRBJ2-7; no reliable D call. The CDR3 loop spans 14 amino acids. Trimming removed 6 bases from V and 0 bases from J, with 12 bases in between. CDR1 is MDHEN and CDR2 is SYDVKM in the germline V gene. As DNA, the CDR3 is TGTGCCAGCAGATACGCAGCCAGCTCCTACGAGCAGTACTTC. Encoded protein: CASRYAASSYEQYF.

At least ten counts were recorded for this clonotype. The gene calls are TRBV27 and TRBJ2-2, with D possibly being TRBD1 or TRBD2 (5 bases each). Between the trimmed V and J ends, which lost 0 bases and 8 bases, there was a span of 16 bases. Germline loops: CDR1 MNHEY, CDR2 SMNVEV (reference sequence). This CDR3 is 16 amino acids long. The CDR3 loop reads CASSLSVGDPWGELFF. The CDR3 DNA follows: TGTGCCAGCAGTTTATCGGTGGGGGACCCATGGGGGGAGCTGTTTTTT.

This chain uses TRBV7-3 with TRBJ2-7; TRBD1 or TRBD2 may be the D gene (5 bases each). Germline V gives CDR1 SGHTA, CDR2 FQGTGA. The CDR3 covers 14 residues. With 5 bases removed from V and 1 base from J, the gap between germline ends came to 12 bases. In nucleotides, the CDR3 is TGTGCCAGCAGCCGGGACGGCCAATCCTACGAGCAGTACTTC. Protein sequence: CASSRDGQSYEQYF.

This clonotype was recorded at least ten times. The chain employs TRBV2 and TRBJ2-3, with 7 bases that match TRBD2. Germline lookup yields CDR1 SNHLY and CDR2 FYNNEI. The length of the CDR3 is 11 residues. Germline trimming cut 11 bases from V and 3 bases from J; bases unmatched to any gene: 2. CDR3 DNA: TGTGCCGGGGGGGGTACAGATACGCAGTATTTT. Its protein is CAGGGTDTQYF.

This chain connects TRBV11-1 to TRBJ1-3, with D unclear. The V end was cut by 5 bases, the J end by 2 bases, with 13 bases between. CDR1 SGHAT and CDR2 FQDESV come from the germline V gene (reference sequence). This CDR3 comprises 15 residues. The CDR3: CASSQVDRAGNTIYF. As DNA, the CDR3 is TGTGCCAGCAGCCAGGTGGACCGTGCTGGAAACACCATATATTTT.

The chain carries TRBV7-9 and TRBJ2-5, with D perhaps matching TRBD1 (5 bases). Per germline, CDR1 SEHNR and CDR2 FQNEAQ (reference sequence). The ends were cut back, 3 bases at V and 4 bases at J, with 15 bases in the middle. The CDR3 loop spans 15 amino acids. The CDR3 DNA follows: TGTGCCAGCAGCTTGACAGTTTCGCCCTTAGAGACCCAGTACTTC. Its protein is CASSLTVSPLETQYF.

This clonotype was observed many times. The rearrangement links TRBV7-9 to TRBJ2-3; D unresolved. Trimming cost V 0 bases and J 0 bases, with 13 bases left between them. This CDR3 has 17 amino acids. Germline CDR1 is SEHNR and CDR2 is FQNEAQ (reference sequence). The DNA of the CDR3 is TGTGCCAGCAGCTTAGCGCTAACGGGCGGTAGCACAGATACGCAGTATTTT. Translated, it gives CASSLALTGGSTDTQYF.

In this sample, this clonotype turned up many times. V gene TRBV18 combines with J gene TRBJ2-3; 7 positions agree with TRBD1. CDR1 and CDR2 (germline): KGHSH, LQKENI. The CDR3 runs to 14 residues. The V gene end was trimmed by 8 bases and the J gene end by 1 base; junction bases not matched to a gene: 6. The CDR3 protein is CASTFDRGTDTQYF. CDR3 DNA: TGTGCCAGCACCTTCGACAGGGGCACAGATACGCAGTATTTT.

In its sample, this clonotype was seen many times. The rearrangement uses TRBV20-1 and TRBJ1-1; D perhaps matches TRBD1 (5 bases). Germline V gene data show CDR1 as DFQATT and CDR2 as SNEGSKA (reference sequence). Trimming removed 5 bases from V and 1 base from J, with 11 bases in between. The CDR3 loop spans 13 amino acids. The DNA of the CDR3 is TGCAGTGCTCCTTTAAGGGGGAACACTGAAGCTTTCTTT. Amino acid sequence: CSAPLRGNTEAFF.

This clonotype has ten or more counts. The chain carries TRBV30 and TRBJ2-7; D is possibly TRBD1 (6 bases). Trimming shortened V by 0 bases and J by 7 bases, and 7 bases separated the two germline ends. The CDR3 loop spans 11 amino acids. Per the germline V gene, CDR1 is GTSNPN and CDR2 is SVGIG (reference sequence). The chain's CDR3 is CAWSVQGEQYF. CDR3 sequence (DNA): TGTGCCTGGAGTGTTCAGGGGGAGCAGTACTTC.

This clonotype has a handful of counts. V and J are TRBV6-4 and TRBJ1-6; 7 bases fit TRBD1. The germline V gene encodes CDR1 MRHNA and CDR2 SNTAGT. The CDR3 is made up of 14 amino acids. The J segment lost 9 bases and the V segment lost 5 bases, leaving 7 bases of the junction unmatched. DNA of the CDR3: TGTGCCAGCAGTTACCTTACAGGGGTTTCACCCCTCCACTTT. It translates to CASSYLTGVSPLHF.

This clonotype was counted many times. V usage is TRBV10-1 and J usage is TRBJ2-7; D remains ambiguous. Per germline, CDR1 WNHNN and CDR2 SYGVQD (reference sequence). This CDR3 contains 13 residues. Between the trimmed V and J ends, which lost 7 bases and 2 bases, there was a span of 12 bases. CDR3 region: CASKRASTYEQYF. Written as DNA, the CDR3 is TGCGCCAGCAAACGCGCCAGCACCTACGAGCAGTACTTC.

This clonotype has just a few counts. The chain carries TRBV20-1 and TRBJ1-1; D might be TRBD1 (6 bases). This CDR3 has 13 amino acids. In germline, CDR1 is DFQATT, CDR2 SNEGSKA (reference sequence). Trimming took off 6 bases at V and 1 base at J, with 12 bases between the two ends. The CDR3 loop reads CSARGAANTEAFF. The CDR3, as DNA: TGCAGTGCAAGGGGGGCCGCGAACACTGAAGCTTTCTTT.

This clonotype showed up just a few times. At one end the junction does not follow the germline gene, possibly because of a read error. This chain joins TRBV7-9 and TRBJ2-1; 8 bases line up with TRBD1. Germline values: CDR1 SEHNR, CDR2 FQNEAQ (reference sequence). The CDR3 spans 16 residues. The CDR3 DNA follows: TGTGCCAGCAGCGGGGGACAGGCCCTCTCCTACGATGAGCAGTTCTTC. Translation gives CASSGGQALSYDEQFF.

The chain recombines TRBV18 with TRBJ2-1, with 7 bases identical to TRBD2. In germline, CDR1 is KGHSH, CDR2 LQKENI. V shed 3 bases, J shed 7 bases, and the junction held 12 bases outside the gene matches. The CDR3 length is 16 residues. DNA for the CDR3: TGTGCCAGCTCACCTGTCGCGGGAGCCCCGGGGAATGAGCAGTTCTTC. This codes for CASSPVAGAPGNEQFF.

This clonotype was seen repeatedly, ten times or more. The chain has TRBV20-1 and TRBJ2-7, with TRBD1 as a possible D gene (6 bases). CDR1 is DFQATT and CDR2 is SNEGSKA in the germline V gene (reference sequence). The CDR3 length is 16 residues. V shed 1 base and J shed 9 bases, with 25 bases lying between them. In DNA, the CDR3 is TGCAGTGCTAGAGTTGGGGGCAGGGACGGGCGCAAGGGGCAGTACTTC. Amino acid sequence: CSARVGGRDGRKGQYF.

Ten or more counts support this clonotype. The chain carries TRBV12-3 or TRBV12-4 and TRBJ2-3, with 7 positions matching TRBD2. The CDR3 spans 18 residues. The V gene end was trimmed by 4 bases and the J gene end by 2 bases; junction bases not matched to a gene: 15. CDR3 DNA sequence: TGTGCCAGCAGTTCACCCTACCCGGCTAGCGGAGACACAGATACGCAGTATTTT. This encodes CASSSPYPASGDTDTQYF.

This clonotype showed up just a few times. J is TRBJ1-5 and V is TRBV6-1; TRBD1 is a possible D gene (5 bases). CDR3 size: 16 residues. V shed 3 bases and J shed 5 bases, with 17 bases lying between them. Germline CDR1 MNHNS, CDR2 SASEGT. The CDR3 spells CASSETRGVPHQPQHF. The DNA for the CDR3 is TGTGCCAGCAGTGAGACTAGGGGAGTGCCGCATCAGCCCCAGCATTTT.

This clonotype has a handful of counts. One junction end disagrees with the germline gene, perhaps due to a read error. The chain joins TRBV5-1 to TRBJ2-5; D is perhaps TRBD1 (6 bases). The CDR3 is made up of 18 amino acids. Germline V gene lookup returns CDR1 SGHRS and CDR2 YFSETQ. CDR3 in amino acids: CASFRDIPLPGSKETQYF. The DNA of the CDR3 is TGCGCCAGCTTCCGGGACATCCCCTTACCGGGATCTAAAGAGACCCAATACTTC. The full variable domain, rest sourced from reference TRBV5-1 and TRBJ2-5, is KAGVTQTPRYLIKTRGQQVTLSCSPISGHRSVSWYQQTPGQGLQFLFEYFSETQRNKGNFPGRFSGRQFSNSRSEMNVSTLELGDSALYLCASFRDIPLPGSKETQYFGPGTRLLVL.

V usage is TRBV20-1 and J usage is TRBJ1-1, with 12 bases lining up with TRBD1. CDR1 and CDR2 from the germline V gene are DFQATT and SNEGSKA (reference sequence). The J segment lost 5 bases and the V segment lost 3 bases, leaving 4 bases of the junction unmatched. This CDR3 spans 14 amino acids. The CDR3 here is CSASRDRGPTEAFF. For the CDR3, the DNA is TGCAGTGCTAGCAGGGACAGGGGGCCGACTGAAGCTTTCTTT.

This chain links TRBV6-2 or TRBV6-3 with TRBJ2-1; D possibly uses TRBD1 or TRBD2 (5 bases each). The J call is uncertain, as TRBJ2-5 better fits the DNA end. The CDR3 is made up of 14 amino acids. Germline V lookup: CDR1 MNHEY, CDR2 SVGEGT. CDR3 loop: CASSYTVEGETQYF. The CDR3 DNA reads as TGTGCCAGCAGTTATACGGTTGAGGGGGAGACCCAGTACTTC.

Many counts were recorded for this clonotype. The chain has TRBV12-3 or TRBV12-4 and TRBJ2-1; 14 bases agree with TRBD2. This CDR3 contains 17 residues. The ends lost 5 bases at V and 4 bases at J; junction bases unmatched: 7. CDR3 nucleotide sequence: TGTGCCAGCAGTCCATGGACTAGCGGGAGGCCATACAATGAGCAGTTCTTC. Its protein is CASSPWTSGRPYNEQFF.

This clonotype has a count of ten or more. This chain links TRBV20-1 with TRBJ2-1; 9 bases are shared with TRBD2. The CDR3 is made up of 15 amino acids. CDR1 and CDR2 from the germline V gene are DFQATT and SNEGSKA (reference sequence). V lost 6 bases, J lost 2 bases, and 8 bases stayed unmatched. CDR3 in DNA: TGCAGTGCAAATAGCGGGAGAGACCCCTACAATGAGCAGTTCTTC. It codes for CSANSGRDPYNEQFF.

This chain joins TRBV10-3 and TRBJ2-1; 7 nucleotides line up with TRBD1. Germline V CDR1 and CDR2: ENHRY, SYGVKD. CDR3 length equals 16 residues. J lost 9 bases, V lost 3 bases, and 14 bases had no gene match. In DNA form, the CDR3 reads TGTGCCATCAGTGATTGGGCGGCAGGGGACAGTGGTGAGCAGTTCTTC. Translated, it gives CAISDWAAGDSGEQFF.

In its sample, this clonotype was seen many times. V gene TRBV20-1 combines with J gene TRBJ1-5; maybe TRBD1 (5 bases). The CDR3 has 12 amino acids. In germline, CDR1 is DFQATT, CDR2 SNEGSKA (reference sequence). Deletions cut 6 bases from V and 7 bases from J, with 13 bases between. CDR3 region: CSAGRRGQPQHF. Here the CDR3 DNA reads TGCAGTGCCGGAAGGAGGGGCCAGCCCCAGCATTTT.

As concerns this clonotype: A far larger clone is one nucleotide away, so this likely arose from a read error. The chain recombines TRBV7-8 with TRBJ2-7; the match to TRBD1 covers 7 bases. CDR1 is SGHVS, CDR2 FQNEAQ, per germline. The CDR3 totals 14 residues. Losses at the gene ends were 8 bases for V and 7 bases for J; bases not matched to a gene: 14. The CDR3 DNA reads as TGTGCCAGCGAAGGACAGGACTCCTACAATGAGCAGTACTTC. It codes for CASEGQDSYNEQYF.

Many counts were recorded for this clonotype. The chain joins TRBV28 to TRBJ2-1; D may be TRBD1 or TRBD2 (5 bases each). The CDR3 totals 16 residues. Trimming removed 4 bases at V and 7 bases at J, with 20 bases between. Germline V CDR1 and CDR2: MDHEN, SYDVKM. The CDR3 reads CASSSAGDLRRNEQFF. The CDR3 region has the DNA TGTGCCAGCAGTTCAGCCGGGGACCTCCGAAGGAATGAGCAGTTCTTC.

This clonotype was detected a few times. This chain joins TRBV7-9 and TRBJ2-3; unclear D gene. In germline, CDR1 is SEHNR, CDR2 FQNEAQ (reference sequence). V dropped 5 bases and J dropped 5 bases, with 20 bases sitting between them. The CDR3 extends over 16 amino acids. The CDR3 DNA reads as TGTGCCAGCAGCCCGACACGGCATCTACGGGTAGATACGCAGTATTTT. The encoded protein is CASSPTRHLRVDTQYF.